The 4 T cell receptor beta chains below were found in one sample sequenced in a study of T cell clonality in common variable immunodeficiency. General study points: Fewer deletions and N-nucleotide insertions were reportedly seen in common variable immunodeficiency TCR beta sequences.

These receptors' targets are unknown. Clones were sequenced by immunoSEQ multiplex PCR, and TCRdb holds only the in-frame ones, with some missing. The sample has about 20,000 clones, none seen only once. Sequences were obtained from peripheral blood mononuclear cells. The receptors come from a human donor with common variable immunodeficiency.

Comments on this clone: The CDR3 goes on 3 residues after the read ends, and that part is filled in from the germline J gene. The chain carries TRBV19 and TRBJ1-4; D is perhaps TRBD1 (6 bases). This CDR3 comprises 17 residues. CDR1 LNHDA and CDR2 SQIVND come from the germline V gene (reference sequence). V was trimmed by 0 bases and J by 8 bases, leaving 19 bases between them. The covered CDR3 bases are TGTGCCAGTAGTATAGATAGTTCAGGGACACGGGGCGAAAAA. Residues: CASSIDSSGTRGEK. The entire CDR3 protein reads CASSIDSSGTRGEKLFF.

This clone was seen more than once but under ten times. The CDR3 end is not reached by the read, which stops 3 residues before it; the germline J gene fills it in. The V gene is TRBV19, the J gene TRBJ2-2, with 8 nucleotides matching TRBD1. The trim removed 3 bases at V and 6 bases at J, leaving 9 bases unmatched. Germline V gene lookup returns CDR1 LNHDA and CDR2 SQIVND (reference sequence). The CDR3 extends over 16 amino acids. CDR3 DNA, as far as it was read: TGTGCCAGTAGTATTTGGACAGGGTGGGGTCCCGGGGAG. Encoded protein: CASSIWTGWGPGE. The whole CDR3 sequence is CASSIWTGWGPGELFF.

This clone was detected ten times or more. The CDR3 sequence is CAWGPGPGELFF. The sequenced CDR3 bases are TGTGCCTGGGGGCCCGGACCCGGGGAG. This chain connects TRBV11-2 to TRBJ2-2; D perhaps matches TRBD1 (6 bases). The read finishes 3 residues shy of the CDR3 end, and the germline J gene is used to complete it. In germline, CDR1 is SGHAT, CDR2 FQNNGV. V shed 11 bases and J shed 6 bases, with 13 bases lying between them. CDR3 length: 12 amino acids.

This clone is categorized as medium-sized (0.01 to 0.1%). The sequenced fragment ends 3 residues before the CDR3 boundary, so the rest is inferred from the germline J gene. The J gene is TRBJ1-5, the V gene TRBV27; perhaps TRBD1 as D (5 bases). V gave up 5 bases and J gave up 3 bases, with 20 bases separating them. The CDR3 is made up of 17 amino acids. Germline CDR1 is MNHEY and CDR2 is SMNVEV (reference sequence). The CDR3 is CASSPFRQQGANQPQHF. The CDR3 bases that were read are TGTGCCAGCAGTCCTTTCAGACAGCAAGGTGCCAATCAGCCC.